The rows below give T cell receptor beta chains drawn from one sample of a study of regulatory T cells in long-lasting Graves disease. Via MiXCR, TCRdb re-called the multiplex PCR reads, giving one row per CDR3 protein. Of roughly 450,000 distinct CDR3 sequences listed, about 25% were seen once; the top ten hold about 27%. The sample consisted of peripheral blood mononuclear cells (PBMCs), taken when the disease was refractory, from a patient treated with antithyroid drugs. The receptors derive from a female donor with Graves disease. The CDR3 runs from the conserved cysteine through the conserved F or W. D genes are given only for firm matches. Only some rows state a clone size, as once, few, many or a class for expanded clones.

J gene: TRBJ1-2; clone size: NA; V gene: TRBV5-4; D gene: NA; CDR3 DNA: TGTGCCAGCAGCCCTTTGAACGGACAATCTAACTATGGCTACACCTTC; CDR3 protein: CASSPLNGQSNYGYTF
J gene: TRBJ2-7; clone size: many; V gene: TRBV6-1; D gene: NA; CDR3 DNA: TGTGCCAGCAACAGTGACAGCTACGAGCAGTACTTC; CDR3 protein: CASNSDSYEQYF
J gene: TRBJ2-3; clone size: NA; V gene: TRBV10-3; D gene: TRBD1; CDR3 DNA: TGTGCCATCAGGACAGGGGGGGGAGCAGATACGCAGTATTTT; CDR3 protein: CAIRTGGGADTQYF
J gene: TRBJ1-2; clone size: NA; V gene: TRBV5-5; D gene: NA; CDR3 DNA: TGTGCCAGCCTCAATGATGGGCAGGGAGGTGGCTACACCTTC; CDR3 protein: CASLNDGQGGGYTF
J gene: TRBJ2-5; clone size: NA; V gene: TRBV5-6; D gene: TRBD2; CDR3 DNA: TGTGCCAGCAGCACGAGACTAGCACACCAAGAGACCCAGTACTTC; CDR3 protein: CASSTRLAHQETQYF
J gene: TRBJ1-6; clone size: many; V gene: TRBV2; D gene: TRBD1; CDR3 DNA: TGTGCCAGCAGCGTGGGGACAGACGATCTTTATAATTCACCCCTCCACTTT; CDR3 protein: CASSVGTDDLYNSPLHF
J gene: TRBJ1-2; clone size: NA; V gene: TRBV7-8; D gene: TRBD1; CDR3 DNA: TGTGCCAGCAGCGAACGGGACAGGGGGCATGGCTACACCTTC; CDR3 protein: CASSERDRGHGYTF
J gene: TRBJ2-5; clone size: many; V gene: TRBV7-2; D gene: TRBD1; CDR3 DNA: TGTGCCAGCAGCCCACCGGGACAGGGGAGTCAAGAGACCCAGTACTTC; CDR3 protein: CASSPPGQGSQETQYF
J gene: TRBJ1-2; clone size: many; V gene: TRBV5-1; D gene: NA; CDR3 DNA: TGCGCCAGCAGCCCTGAGGCGGGGACCAACTATGGCTACACCTTC; CDR3 protein: CASSPEAGTNYGYTF
J gene: TRBJ1-2; clone size: few; V gene: TRBV20-1; D gene: NA; CDR3 DNA: TGCAGTACTATGACTCAAGCCGGCTACACCTTC; CDR3 protein: CSTMTQAGYTF
J gene: TRBJ2-7; clone size: NA; V gene: TRBV9; D gene: NA; CDR3 DNA: TGTGCCAGCAGCGTAATGGGGGTACGCGAGCAGTACTTC; CDR3 protein: CASSVMGVREQYF
J gene: TRBJ2-5; clone size: NA; V gene: TRBV3-1; D gene: TRBD2; CDR3 DNA: TGTGCCAGCAGCCAAGATACGGCTAGCGGTGAGACCCAGTACTTC; CDR3 protein: CASSQDTASGETQYF
J gene: TRBJ1-1; clone size: many; V gene: TRBV19; D gene: TRBD1; CDR3 DNA: TGTGCCAGTCGGGACAGGGCGCATGCTTTCTTT; CDR3 protein: CASRDRAHAFF
J gene: TRBJ2-1; clone size: NA; V gene: TRBV20-1; D gene: TRBD2; CDR3 DNA: TGCAGTGCCAGACAAGCGGGAGTCTTCGATGAGCAGTTCTTC; CDR3 protein: CSARQAGVFDEQFF